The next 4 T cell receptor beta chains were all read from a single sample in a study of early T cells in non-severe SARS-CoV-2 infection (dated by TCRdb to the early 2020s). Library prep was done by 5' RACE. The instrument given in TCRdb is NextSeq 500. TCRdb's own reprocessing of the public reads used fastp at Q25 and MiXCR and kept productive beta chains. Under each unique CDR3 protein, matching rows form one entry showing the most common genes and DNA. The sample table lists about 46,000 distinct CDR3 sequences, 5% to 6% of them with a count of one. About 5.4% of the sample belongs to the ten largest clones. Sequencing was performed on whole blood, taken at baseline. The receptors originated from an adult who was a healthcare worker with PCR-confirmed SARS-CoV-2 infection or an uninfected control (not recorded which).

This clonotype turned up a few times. CDR3 region: CASSTPGPHSSYEQYF. In DNA, the CDR3 is TGTGCCAGCAGTACCCCCGGTCCCCACAGCTCCTACGAGCAGTACTTC. V is TRBV28 and J is TRBJ2-7; D is uncertain. The CDR3 sequence is 16 residues long. V was trimmed by 5 bases and J by 0 bases, leaving 17 bases between them. From germline, CDR1 is MDHEN and CDR2 SYDVKM.

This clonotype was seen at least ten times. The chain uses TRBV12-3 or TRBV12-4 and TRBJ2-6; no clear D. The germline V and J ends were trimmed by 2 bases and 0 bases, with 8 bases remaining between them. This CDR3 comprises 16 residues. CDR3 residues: CASSLPPSSGANVLTF. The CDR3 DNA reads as TGTGCCAGCAGTTTACCCCCCTCCTCTGGGGCCAACGTCCTGACTTTC.

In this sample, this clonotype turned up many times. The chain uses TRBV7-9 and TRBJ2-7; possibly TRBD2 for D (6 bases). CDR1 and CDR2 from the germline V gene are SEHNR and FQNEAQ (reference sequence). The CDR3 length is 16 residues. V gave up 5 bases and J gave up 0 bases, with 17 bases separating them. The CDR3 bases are TGTGCCAGCAGCCCAAGCTGGGGGGATAGCTCCTACGAGCAGTACTTC. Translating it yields CASSPSWGDSSYEQYF.

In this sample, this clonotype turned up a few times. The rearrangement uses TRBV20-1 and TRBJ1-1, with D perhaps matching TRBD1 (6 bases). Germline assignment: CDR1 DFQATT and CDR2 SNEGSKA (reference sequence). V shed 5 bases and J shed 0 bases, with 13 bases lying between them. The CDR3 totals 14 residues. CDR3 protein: CSAARDNLNTEAFF. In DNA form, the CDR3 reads TGCAGTGCTGCCCGGGACAACTTGAACACTGAAGCTTTCTTT.